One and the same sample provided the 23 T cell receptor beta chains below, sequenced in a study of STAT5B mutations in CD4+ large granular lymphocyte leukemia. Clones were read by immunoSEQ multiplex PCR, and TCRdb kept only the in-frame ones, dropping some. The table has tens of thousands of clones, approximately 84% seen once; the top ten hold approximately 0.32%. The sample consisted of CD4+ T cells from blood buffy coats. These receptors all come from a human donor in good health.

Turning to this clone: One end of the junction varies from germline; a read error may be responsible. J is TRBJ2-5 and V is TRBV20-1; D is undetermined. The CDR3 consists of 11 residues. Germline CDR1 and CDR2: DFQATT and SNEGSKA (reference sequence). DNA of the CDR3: TGCAGTGCGAGAGATATAGCCACCCAGTACTTC. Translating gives CSARDIATQYF.

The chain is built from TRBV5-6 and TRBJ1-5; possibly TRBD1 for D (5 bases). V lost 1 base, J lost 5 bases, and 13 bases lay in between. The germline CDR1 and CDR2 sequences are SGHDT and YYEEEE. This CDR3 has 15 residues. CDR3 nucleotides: TGTGCCAGCAGCTTGCTGGGACGGGGTGATCAGCCCCAGCATTTT. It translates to CASSLLGRGDQPQHF.

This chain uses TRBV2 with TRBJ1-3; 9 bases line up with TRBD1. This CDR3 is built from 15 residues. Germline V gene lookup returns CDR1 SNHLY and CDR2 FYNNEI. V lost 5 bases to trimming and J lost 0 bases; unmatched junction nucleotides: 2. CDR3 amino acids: CASSWDRDSGNTIYF. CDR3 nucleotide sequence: TGTGCCAGCAGTTGGGACAGGGACTCTGGAAACACCATATATTTT.

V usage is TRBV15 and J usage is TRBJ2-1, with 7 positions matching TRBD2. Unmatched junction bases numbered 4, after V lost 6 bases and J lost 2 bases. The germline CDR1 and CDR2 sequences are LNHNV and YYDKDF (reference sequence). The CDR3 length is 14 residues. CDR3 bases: TGTGCCACCAGGCCCGGGGGGACCTACAATGAGCAGTTCTTC. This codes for CATRPGGTYNEQFF.

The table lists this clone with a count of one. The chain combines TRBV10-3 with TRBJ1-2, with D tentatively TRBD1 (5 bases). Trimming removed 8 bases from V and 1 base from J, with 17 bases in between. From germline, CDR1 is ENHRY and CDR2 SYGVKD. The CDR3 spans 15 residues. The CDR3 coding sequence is TGTGCCATCCCTAGTGGGGCATCAGATAACTATGGCTACACCTTC. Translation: CAIPSGASDNYGYTF.

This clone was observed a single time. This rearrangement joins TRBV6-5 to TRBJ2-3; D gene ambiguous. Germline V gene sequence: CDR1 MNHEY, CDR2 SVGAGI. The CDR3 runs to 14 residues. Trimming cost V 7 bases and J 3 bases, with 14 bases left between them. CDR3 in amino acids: CASTTQDGTDTQYF. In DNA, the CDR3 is TGTGCCAGCACGACCCAGGACGGGACAGATACGCAGTATTTT.

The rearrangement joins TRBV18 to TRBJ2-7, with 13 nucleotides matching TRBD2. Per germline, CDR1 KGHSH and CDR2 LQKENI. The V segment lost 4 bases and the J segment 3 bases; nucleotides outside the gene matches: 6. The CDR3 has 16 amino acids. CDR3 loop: CASSLSGLAGSYEQYF. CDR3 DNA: TGTGCCAGCTCACTGTCGGGACTAGCGGGGAGCTACGAGCAGTACTTC.

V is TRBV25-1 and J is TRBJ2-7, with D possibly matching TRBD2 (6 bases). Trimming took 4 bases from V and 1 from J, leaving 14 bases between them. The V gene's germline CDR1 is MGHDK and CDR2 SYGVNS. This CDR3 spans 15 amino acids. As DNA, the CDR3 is TGTGCCAGCAGTGCAGATACGGAGGGTTCCTACGAGCAGTACTTC. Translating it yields CASSADTEGSYEQYF.

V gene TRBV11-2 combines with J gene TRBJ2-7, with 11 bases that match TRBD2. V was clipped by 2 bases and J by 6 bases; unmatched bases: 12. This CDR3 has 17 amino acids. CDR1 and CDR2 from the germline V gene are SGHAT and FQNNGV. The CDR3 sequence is CASSLWSSGRASGEQYF. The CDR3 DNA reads TGTGCCAGCAGCTTATGGAGTAGCGGGAGGGCCTCCGGCGAGCAGTACTTC.

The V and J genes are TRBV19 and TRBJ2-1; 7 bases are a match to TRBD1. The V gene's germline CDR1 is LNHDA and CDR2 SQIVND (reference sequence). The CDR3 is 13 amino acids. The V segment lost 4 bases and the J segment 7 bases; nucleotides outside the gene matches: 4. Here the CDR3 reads CASSTEQGNEQFF. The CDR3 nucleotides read TGTGCCAGTAGTACCGAACAGGGGAATGAGCAGTTCTTC.

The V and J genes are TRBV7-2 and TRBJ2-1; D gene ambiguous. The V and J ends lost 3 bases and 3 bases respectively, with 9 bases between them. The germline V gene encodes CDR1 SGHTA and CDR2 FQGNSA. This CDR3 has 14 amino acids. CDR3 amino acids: CASSLSRRYNEQFF. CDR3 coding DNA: TGTGCCAGCAGCTTGTCTAGGCGCTACAATGAGCAGTTCTTC.

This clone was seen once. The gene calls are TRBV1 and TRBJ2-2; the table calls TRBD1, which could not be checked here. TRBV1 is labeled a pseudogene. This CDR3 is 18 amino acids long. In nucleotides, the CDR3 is TGCACCAGCAGCCAAGTCATCAGAGACAGGCCAGACACCGGGGAGCTGTTTTTT. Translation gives CTSSQVIRDRPDTGELFF.

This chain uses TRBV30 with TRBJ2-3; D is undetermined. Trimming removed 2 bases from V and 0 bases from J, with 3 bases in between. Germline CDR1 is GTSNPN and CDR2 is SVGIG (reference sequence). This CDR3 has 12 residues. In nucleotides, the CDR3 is TGTGCCTGGAGTCCCAGCACAGATACGCAGTATTTT. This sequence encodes CAWSPSTDTQYF.

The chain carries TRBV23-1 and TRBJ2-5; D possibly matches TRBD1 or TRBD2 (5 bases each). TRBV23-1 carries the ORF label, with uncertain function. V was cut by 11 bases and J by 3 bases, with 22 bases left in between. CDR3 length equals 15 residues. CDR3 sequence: CAFCKERGVEETQYF. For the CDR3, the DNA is TGCGCCTTTTGTAAAGAGAGGGGAGTAGAAGAGACCCAGTACTTC.

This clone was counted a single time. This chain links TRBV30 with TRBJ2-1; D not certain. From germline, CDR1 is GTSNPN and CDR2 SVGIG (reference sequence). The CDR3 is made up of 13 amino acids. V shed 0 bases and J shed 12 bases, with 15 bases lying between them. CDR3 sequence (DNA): TGTGCCTGGAGTGTACGAGACTGGCAGGCGCAGTTCTTC. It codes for CAWSVRDWQAQFF.

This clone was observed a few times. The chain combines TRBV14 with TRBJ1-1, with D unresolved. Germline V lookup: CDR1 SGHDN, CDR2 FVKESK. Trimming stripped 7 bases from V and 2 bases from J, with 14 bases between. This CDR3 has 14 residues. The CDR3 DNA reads TGTGCCAGCAAAAGGGAGGTGGAAAACACTGAAGCTTTCTTT. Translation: CASKREVENTEAFF. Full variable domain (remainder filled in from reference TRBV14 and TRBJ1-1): EAGVTQFPSHSVIEKGQTVTLRCDPISGHDNLYWYRRVMGKEIKFLLHFVKESKQDESGMPNNRFLAERTGGTYSTLKVQPAELEDSGVYFCASKREVENTEAFFGQGTRLTVV.

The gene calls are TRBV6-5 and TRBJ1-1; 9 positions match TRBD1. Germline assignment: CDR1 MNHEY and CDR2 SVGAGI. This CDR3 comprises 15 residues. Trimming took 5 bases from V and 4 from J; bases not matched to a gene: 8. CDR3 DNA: TGTGCCAGCAGTCCCCTACAGGGGGCGGTCACTGAAGCTTTCTTT. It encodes CASSPLQGAVTEAFF.

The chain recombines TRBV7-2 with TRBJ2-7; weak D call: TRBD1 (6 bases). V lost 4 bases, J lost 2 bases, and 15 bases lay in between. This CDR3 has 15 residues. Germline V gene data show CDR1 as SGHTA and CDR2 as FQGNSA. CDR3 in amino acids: CASSSPGHRTYEQYF. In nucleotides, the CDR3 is TGTGCCAGCAGCTCCCCGGGACACAGGACCTACGAGCAGTACTTC.

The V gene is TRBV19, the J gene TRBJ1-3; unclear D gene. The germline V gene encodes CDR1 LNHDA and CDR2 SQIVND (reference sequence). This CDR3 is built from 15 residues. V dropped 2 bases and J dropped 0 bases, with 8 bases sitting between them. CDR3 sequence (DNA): TGTGCCAGTAGTATATTACCCAGCTCTGGAAACACCATATATTTT. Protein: CASSILPSSGNTIYF.

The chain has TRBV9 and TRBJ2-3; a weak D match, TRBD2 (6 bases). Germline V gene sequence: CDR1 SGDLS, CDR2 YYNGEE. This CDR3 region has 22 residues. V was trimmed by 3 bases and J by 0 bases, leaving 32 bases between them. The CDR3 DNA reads TGTGCCAGCAGCGAAACAATAAATTACGGAACTAGCCCGGGAGATAGCACAGATACGCAGTATTTT. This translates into CASSETINYGTSPGDSTDTQYF.

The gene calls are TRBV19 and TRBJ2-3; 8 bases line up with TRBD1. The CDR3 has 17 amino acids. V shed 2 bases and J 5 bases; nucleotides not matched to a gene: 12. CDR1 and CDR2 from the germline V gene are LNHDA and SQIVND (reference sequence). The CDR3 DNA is TGTGCCAGTAGTATAACGCCGACAGGGGACCCCCGAGATACGCAGTATTTT. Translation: CASSITPTGDPRDTQYF.

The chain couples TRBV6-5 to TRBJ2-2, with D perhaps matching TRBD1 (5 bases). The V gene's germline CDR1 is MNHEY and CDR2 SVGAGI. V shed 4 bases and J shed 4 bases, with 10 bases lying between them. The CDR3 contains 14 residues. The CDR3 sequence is CASSSRVRTGELFF. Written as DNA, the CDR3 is TGTGCCAGCAGTTCCAGGGTACGCACCGGGGAGCTGTTTTTT.

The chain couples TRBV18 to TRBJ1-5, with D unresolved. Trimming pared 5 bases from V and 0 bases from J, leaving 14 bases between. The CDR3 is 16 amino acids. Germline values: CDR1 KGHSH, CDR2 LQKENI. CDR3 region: CASSADNSDSNQPQHF. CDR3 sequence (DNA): TGTGCCAGCTCAGCAGACAATAGCGATAGCAATCAGCCCCAGCATTTT.